This TCR beta chain emerged from a study of blood T cells in healthy people across ages. Study context: Per every two T cells, about one barcoded beta molecule was captured by template switching.

Study findings and constraints: There were more naive CD4+ cells and higher diversity in long-lived donors than in aged donors. Unsorted PBMCs ruled out conclusive naive versus antigen-experienced comparison.

The authors ran a second PCR of 7 to 11 cycles using a sample-barcoded 5' primer and a J-beta primer mix. TCRdb called the 5' RACE reads again in MiXCR, with one record for every CDR3 protein. The sample has 1.5 million to 2 million distinct CDR3 sequences, under 30% seen once. CDR1 SGHTA and CDR2 FQGNSA come from the germline V gene. The CDR3 extends over 17 amino acids. Note on this clonotype: What it recognizes is unknown. A read error may account for a junction end that differs from germline.

Sample: blood. The TCR comes from a woman in her twenties or thirties in good health. The rearrangement uses TRBV7-2 and TRBJ2-1; 7 positions match TRBD1. The chain's CDR3 is CASSFRGQGVIYKEQFF. CDR3 nucleotide sequence: TGTGCCAGCAGCTTCAGAGGGCAGGGGGTGATCTACAAAGAGCAGTTCTTC.